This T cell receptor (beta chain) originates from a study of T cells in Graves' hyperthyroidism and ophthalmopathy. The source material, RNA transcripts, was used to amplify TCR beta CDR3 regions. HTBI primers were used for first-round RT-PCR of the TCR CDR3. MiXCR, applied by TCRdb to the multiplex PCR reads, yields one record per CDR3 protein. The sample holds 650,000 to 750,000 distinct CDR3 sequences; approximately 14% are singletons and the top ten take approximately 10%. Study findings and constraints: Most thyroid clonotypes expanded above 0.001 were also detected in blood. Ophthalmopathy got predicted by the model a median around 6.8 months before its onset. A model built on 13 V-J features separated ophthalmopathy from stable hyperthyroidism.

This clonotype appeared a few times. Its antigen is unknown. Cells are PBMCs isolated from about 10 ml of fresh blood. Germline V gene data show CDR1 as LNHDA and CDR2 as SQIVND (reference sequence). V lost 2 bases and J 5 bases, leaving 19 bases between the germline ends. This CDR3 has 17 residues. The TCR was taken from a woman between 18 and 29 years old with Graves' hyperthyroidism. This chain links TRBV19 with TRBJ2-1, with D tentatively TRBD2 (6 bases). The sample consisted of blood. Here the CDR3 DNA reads TGTGCCAGTAGTATAAAGCGGGCTAAGGATATAGACAATGAGCAGTTCTTC. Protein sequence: CASSIKRAKDIDNEQFF.